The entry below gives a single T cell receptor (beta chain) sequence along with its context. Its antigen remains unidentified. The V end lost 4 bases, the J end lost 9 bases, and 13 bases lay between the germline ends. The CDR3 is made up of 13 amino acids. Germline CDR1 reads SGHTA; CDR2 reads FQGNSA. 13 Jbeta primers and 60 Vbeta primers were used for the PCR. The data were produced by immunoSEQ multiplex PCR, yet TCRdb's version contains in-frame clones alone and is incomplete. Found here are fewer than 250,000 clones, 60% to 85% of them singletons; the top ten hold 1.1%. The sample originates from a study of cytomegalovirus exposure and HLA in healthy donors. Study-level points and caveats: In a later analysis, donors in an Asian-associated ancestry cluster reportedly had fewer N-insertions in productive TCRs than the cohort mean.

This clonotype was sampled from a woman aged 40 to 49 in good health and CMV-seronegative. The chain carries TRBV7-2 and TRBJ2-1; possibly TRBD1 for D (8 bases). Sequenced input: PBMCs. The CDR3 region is CASSSQGGGEQFF. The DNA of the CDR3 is TGTGCCAGCAGCTCACAGGGGGGGGGTGAGCAGTTCTTC.